The 7 T cell receptor beta chains given below trace back to one sample, sequenced in a study of blood T cells in healthy people across ages. PCR was performed a second time for 7 to 11 cycles using a sample-barcoded 5' primer and a J-beta primer mix. TCRdb re-derived calls from the 5' RACE reads in MiXCR, one entry per CDR3 protein. Here the sample spans 720,000 or so distinct CDR3 sequences, approximately 40% being singletons. Sequenced input: blood. The receptors shown here come from an elderly man in good health.

This chain uses TRBV29-1 with TRBJ1-1; D is undetermined. V was cut by 7 bases and J by 8 bases, with 17 bases left in between. The CDR3 runs to 12 residues. The germline V gene encodes CDR1 SQVTM and CDR2 ANQGSEA. The CDR3 sequence is CSADQSADEAFF. The CDR3 nucleotides are TGCAGCGCTGATCAATCGGCAGACGAAGCTTTCTTT.

V gene TRBV25-1 combines with J gene TRBJ2-5; weak D call: TRBD2 (6 bases). The length of the CDR3 is 16 residues. Germline V gene sequence: CDR1 MGHDK, CDR2 SYGVNS. Trimming pared 3 bases from V and 0 bases from J, leaving 14 bases between. The chain's CDR3 is CASSDPGSWYQETQYF. Written as DNA, the CDR3 is TGTGCCAGCAGTGATCCCGGGAGCTGGTACCAAGAGACCCAGTACTTC.

The V gene is TRBV23-1, the J gene TRBJ2-7, with TRBD2 as a possible D gene (7 bases). TRBV23-1 carries the ORF label, with uncertain function. This CDR3 contains 14 residues. The ends were cut back, 6 bases at V and 1 base at J, with 13 bases in the middle. The CDR3 is CASSKGGESYEQYF. Here the CDR3 DNA reads TGCGCCAGCAGCAAGGGGGGGGAGTCCTACGAGCAGTACTTC.

This clonotype was picked up a small number of times. J is TRBJ1-1 and V is TRBV9, with a tentative D call TRBD1 (5 bases). Germline loops: CDR1 SGDLS, CDR2 YYNGEE. Trimming removed 0 bases from V and 1 base from J, with 10 bases in between. This CDR3 region has 15 residues. CDR3 bases: TGTGCCAGCAGCGTAGGCGGCGGGGGGAACACTGAAGCTTTCTTT. Translation: CASSVGGGGNTEAFF.

A few counts support this clonotype. V gene TRBV24-1 combines with J gene TRBJ2-1; D tentatively reads TRBD1 or TRBD2 (5 bases each). V was shortened by 4 bases and J by 8 bases, with 20 bases between the two germline ends. The germline V gene has CDR1 KGHDR and CDR2 SFDVKD. The CDR3 contains 16 residues. The CDR3 nucleotides are TGTGCCACCAGTGAGGCAGGGTCGGCAGTGAGGGATGAGCAGTTCTTC. Translating it yields CATSEAGSAVRDEQFF.

The chain recombines TRBV3-1 with TRBJ1-6, with D uncertain. This CDR3 is 15 amino acids long. Trimming stripped 0 bases from V and 10 bases from J, with 13 bases between. Germline assignment: CDR1 LGHDT and CDR2 YNNKEL (reference sequence). As DNA, the CDR3 is TGTGCCAGCAGCCAAGATCAAGGTTTGGGGTCACCCCTCCACTTT. Protein: CASSQDQGLGSPLHF.

This clonotype was counted at least ten times. This chain uses TRBV7-2 with TRBJ2-7; D tentatively fits TRBD1 or TRBD2 (5 bases each). V was shortened by 5 bases and J by 0 bases, with 11 bases between the two germline ends. CDR1 and CDR2 (germline): SGHTA, FQGNSA. The CDR3 sequence is 14 residues long. The CDR3 region is CASSPGRNSYEQYF. Here the CDR3 DNA reads TGTGCCAGCAGCCCGGGACGGAACTCCTACGAGCAGTACTTC.